This T cell receptor (beta chain) was captured by sequencing in a study of blood T cell repertoires in COVID-19. The wider study: Spain, Italy and the United States supplied samples that represented acute and convalescent COVID-19.

Here immunoSEQ multiplex PCR was the method, and the copy in TCRdb shows in-frame clones only, minus some. Of about 530,000 clones detected, roughly nine tenths appear once; the ten largest clones hold roughly 8.3%. What was sequenced was peripheral blood. The source is a woman aged 50 to 65 with COVID-19, enrolled during active disease.

Written as DNA, the CDR3 is TGTGCCAGCAGCTTAACAGACACCTATGGCTACACCTTC. Translation gives CASSLTDTYGYTF. This chain uses TRBV5-6 with TRBJ1-2; D remains ambiguous. Germline V CDR1 and CDR2: SGHDT, YYEEEE. The CDR3 covers 13 residues. Trimming pared 2 bases from V and 4 bases from J, leaving 9 bases between.